Listed here are 8 T cell receptor beta chains from one sample, sequenced in a study of T cells after yellow fever vaccination. From the 5' RACE reads, TCRdb called clonotypes with MiXCR, one entry per CDR3 protein. Of hundreds of thousands of distinct CDR3 sequences listed, about 12% are singletons. The sample consisted of PBMCs, taken on the day of the yellow fever booster vaccination. The receptor source for this set is a man between 25 and 39 years old who received the YFV17D yellow fever vaccine.

This clonotype was seen a handful of times. The chain couples TRBV6-2 or TRBV6-3 to TRBJ2-5, with a tentative D call TRBD2 (6 bases). V was pared by 6 bases and J by 10 bases, with 18 bases between. The CDR3 is 13 amino acids. Germline CDR1 and CDR2: MNHEY and SVGEGT. CDR3 nucleotide sequence: TGTGCCAGCAGCCCACCAGCCCCGGGAGTCCAGTACTTC. It encodes CASSPPAPGVQYF.

This clonotype has ten or more counts. The chain has TRBV20-1 and TRBJ2-1; no reliable D call. Trimming cost V 3 bases and J 6 bases, with 12 bases left between them. The CDR3 has 13 residues. Per germline, CDR1 DFQATT and CDR2 SNEGSKA (reference sequence). CDR3 nucleotides: TGCAGTGCTAGGAAAAGAAATAGCAATGAGCAGTTCTTC. Amino acid sequence: CSARKRNSNEQFF.

Concerning this clonotype: The junction does not match germline at one end; this may be a read error. V and J are TRBV7-2 and TRBJ2-3; TRBD2 might be the D (5 bases). The CDR3 is made up of 16 amino acids. Germline V gives CDR1 SGHTA, CDR2 FQGNSA. In DNA form, the CDR3 reads TGTGCCAGCATCTTACCCCTCCGGGGTAGCACAGATACGCAGTATTTT. Translation gives CASILPLRGSTDTQYF.

This clonotype has just a few counts. The rearrangement uses TRBV5-4 and TRBJ2-2; TRBD2 might be the D (6 bases). The CDR3 covers 16 residues. The V and J ends lost 4 bases and 0 bases respectively, with 13 bases between them. Per the germline V gene, CDR1 is SGHNT and CDR2 is YYREEE (reference sequence). This chain's CDR3 is CASSTKLAANTGELFF. CDR3 DNA: TGTGCCAGCAGCACCAAACTAGCAGCGAACACCGGGGAGCTGTTTTTT.

This clonotype was picked up a small number of times. The chain carries TRBV6-1 and TRBJ1-5; D not resolved. CDR1 and CDR2 (germline): MNHNS, SASEGT. The CDR3 spans 14 residues. Deletions cut 2 bases from V and 3 bases from J, with 8 bases between. CDR3 DNA sequence: TGTGCCAGCAGTGAACAGAACTTCAATCAGCCCCAGCATTTT. Amino acids: CASSEQNFNQPQHF.

This clonotype has just a few counts. The junction shows a germline mismatch at one end, possibly a read error. The chain couples TRBV12-3 or TRBV12-4 to TRBJ2-4; perhaps D is TRBD1 or TRBD2 (5 bases each). CDR3 size: 12 residues. This chain's CDR3 is CASSFPQGRLVF. In DNA form, the CDR3 reads TGTGCCAGCAGTTTCCCTCAGGGACGACTGGTCTTC.

This clonotype was found a few times. The J gene is TRBJ2-2, the V gene TRBV5-1; 8 nucleotides match TRBD1. Germline CDR1 reads SGHRS; CDR2 reads YFSETQ. V was pared by 0 bases and J by 0 bases, with 4 bases of the junction left unmatched. CDR3 size: 17 residues. The CDR3 DNA sequence: TGCGCCAGCAGCTTGGAGAGGACAGGGCCGAACACCGGGGAGCTGTTTTTT. This gives the protein CASSLERTGPNTGELFF.

This clonotype appeared a few times. The rearrangement uses TRBV7-2 and TRBJ2-7, with 8 positions matching TRBD2. Trimming removed 5 bases from V and 5 bases from J; junction bases left unmatched: 8. The CDR3 has 14 residues. Per germline, CDR1 SGHTA and CDR2 FQGNSA. CDR3 sequence reads: CASSDGTSWHEQYF. The CDR3 nucleotides read TGTGCCAGCAGCGACGGGACTAGTTGGCACGAGCAGTACTTC.